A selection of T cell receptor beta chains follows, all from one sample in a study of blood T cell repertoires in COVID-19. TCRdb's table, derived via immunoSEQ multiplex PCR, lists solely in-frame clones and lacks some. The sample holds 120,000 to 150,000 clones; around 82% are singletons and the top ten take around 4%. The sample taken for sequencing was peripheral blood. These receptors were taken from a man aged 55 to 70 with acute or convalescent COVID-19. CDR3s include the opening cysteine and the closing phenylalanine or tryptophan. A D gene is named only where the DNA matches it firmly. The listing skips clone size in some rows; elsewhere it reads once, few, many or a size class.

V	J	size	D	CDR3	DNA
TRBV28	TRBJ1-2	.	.	CASSLSRSYGYTF	TGTGCCAGCAGTTTGTCCAGGTCCTATGGCTACACCTTC
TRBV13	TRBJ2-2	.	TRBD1	CASSYAGTGDTGELFF	TGTGCCAGCAGCTATGCCGGGACAGGCGACACCGGGGAGCTGTTTTTT
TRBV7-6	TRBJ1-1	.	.	CASSLGGEAFF	TGTGCCAGCAGCTTGGGGGGTGAAGCTTTCTTT
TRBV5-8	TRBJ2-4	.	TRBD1	CASSFTGVNIQYF	TGTGCCAGCAGCTTCACAGGGGTCAACATTCAGTACTTC
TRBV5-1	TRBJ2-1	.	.	CASSLRGRANNEQFF	TGCGCCAGCAGCCTAAGGGGCCGGGCCAACAATGAGCAGTTCTTC
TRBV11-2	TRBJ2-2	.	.	CASSLDRGELFF	TGTGCCAGCAGCTTAGATCGGGGGGAGCTGTTTTTT
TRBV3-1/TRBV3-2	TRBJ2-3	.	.	CASSLDTSYTDTQYF	TGTGCCAGCAGCCTAGACACCAGTTACACAGATACGCAGTATTTT
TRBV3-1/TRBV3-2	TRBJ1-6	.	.	CASSRMDRGNSPLHF	TGTGCCAGCAGCCGGATGGACAGAGGCAATTCACCCCTCCACTTT
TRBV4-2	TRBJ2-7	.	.	CASSQDVGAGLTYEQYF	TGTGCCAGCAGCCAAGATGTTGGGGCGGGATTAACCTACGAGCAGTACTTC
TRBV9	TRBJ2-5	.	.	CASSVASSYQETQYF	TGTGCCAGCAGCGTAGCTAGCTCGTACCAAGAGACCCAGTACTTC
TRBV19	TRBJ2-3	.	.	CASKRQAGFTDTQYF	TGTGCCAGTAAGAGACAGGCTGGTTTCACAGATACGCAGTATTTT
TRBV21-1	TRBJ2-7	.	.	CASSKREDKTYEQYF	TGTGCCAGCAGCAAGCGGGAGGACAAGACCTACGAGCAGTACTTC
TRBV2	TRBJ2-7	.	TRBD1	CAGQGPLVYEQYF	TGTGCCGGACAGGGGCCATTAGTATACGAGCAGTACTTC
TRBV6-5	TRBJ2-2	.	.	CASASSGSGTGELFF	TGTGCCAGCGCATCGTCAGGGTCAGGCACCGGGGAGCTGTTTTTT
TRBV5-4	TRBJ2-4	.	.	CASSLAGATKNIQYF	TGTGCCAGCAGCTTGGCAGGGGCAACCAAAAACATTCAGTACTTC
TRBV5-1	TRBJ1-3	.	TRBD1	CASSLGQGGGNTIYF	TGCGCCAGCAGCTTGGGACAGGGAGGAGGAAACACCATATATTTT
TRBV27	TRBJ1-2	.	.	CASSLHQVPNYGYTF	TGTGCCAGCAGTTTACATCAGGTACCTAACTATGGCTACACCTTC
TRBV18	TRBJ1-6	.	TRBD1	CASSPTGGDSPLHF	TGTGCCAGCTCACCGACAGGGGGAGATTCACCCCTCCACTTT
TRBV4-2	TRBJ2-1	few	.	CASSQDALATNEQFF	TGTGCCAGCAGCCAAGATGCCCTAGCTACTAATGAGCAGTTCTTC
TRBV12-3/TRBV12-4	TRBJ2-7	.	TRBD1	CASSSGTGNEQYF	TGTGCCAGCAGTTCAGGGACAGGTAACGAGCAGTACTTC
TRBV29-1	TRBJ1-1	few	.	CSVARDPGTEAFF	TGCAGCGTTGCTCGGGATCCCGGGACTGAAGCTTTCTTT
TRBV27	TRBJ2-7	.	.	CASSLSSRVVYEQYF	TGTGCCAGCAGTTTATCGTCCAGGGTAGTCTACGAGCAGTACTTC
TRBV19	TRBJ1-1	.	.	CATSSRENTEAFF	TGTGCCACCTCGAGCAGGGAGAACACTGAAGCTTTCTTT
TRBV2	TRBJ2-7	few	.	CASMTSEAYEQYF	TGTGCCAGCATGACTAGTGAGGCCTACGAGCAGTACTTC
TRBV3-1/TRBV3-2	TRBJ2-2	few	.	CASSQRVLPLRGGELFF	TGTGCCAGCAGCCAACGCGTGCTACCCCTCAGGGGCGGGGAGCTGTTTTTT
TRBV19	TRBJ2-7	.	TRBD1	CASSFIGTGDEQYF	TGTGCCAGTAGTTTCATCGGGACAGGGGACGAGCAGTACTTC
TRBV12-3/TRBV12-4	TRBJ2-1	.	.	CASILGASHEQFF	TGTGCCAGCATCCTGGGGGCTAGCCATGAGCAGTTCTTC
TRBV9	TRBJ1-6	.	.	CASSLGQRYSYNSPLHF	TGTGCCAGCAGCCTCGGACAGAGATACTCCTATAATTCACCCCTCCACTTT
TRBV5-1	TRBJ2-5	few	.	CASSLEDSSAETQYF	TGCGCCAGCAGCTTGGAGGACTCCTCGGCGGAGACCCAGTACTTC
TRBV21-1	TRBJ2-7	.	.	CASSTTLAEPPYEQYF	TGTGCCAGCAGCACGACCCTAGCGGAACCCCCCTACGAGCAGTACTTC